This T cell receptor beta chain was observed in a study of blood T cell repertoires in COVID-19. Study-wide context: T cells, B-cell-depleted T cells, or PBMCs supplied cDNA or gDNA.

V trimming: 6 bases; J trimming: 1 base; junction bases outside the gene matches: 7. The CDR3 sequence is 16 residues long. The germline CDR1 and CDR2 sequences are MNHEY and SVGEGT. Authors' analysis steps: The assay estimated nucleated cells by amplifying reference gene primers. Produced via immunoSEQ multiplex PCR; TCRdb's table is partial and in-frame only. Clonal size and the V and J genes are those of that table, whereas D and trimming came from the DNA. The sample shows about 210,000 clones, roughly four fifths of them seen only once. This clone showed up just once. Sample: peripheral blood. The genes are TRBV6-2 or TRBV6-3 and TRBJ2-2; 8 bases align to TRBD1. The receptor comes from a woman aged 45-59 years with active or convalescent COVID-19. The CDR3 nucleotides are TGTGCCAGCAGCCCTAGACAGGGGAGGAACACCGGGGAGCTGTTTTTT. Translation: CASSPRQGRNTGELFF.